These 9 T cell receptor beta chains were all obtained from the same sample, sequenced in a study of a mutant IDH1 vaccine in newly diagnosed glioma. Data came from immunoSEQ multiplex PCR; TCRdb stores just in-frame clones and leaves some out. The sample includes around 50,000 clones, more than 80% seen only once; the top ten take roughly 2.4%. Time point described: baseline, week 1 (first vaccination visit). Treatment here: pre-vaccination baseline after standard-of-care therapy. The source was PBMCs, collected from a glioma patient treated with radiotherapy, temozolomide or both. The receptors come from a man aged 35 to 55 with glioma.

This clone came up a few times. The chain employs TRBV7-2 and TRBJ1-1; D ambiguous. Germline values: CDR1 SGHTA, CDR2 FQGNSA. Trimming shortened V by 5 bases and J by 7 bases, and 5 bases separated the two germline ends. The CDR3 totals 10 residues. CDR3 bases: TGTGCCAGCAGCCCCCGTGAAGCTTTCTTT. This sequence encodes CASSPREAFF.

This chain connects TRBV6-5 to TRBJ2-7, with 9 bases that match TRBD1. The CDR3 consists of 14 residues. The J segment lost 7 bases and the V segment lost 4 bases, leaving 8 bases of the junction unmatched. Germline V gives CDR1 MNHEY, CDR2 SVGAGI. The CDR3 DNA follows: TGTGCCAGCAGTTGGGGACAGGGAACGGGGGAGCAGTACTTC. It is translated as CASSWGQGTGEQYF.

The chain recombines TRBV19 with TRBJ1-4; D is uncertain. The length of the CDR3 is 12 residues. V was trimmed by 5 bases and J by 6 bases, leaving 7 bases between them. The germline V gene has CDR1 LNHDA and CDR2 SQIVND (reference sequence). CDR3 DNA sequence: TGTGCCAGTAGTGGGGTGTATGAAAAACTGTTTTTT. As protein: CASSGVYEKLFF.

The chain recombines TRBV19 with TRBJ2-6; D could derive from TRBD1 or TRBD2 (5 bases each). The ends were cut back, 3 bases at V and 0 bases at J, with 15 bases in the middle. This CDR3 is 18 amino acids long. Germline assignment: CDR1 LNHDA and CDR2 SQIVND (reference sequence). The CDR3, as DNA: TGTGCCAGTAGTATTGAGGGGTTAACCTTCTCTGGGGCCAACGTCCTGACTTTC. This sequence encodes CASSIEGLTFSGANVLTF.

The chain employs TRBV7-2 and TRBJ2-4; TRBD2 matches 7 bases. The germline CDR1 and CDR2 sequences are SGHTA and FQGNSA. The CDR3 runs to 17 residues. V dropped 5 bases and J dropped 0; count of bases not matched to a gene: 10. The CDR3 DNA sequence: TGTGCCAGCAGCCCCAGAGCGGGAATACTAGCCAAAAACATTCAGTACTTC. This translates into CASSPRAGILAKNIQYF.

This clone was recorded a few times. V usage is TRBV20-1 and J usage is TRBJ1-5; possibly TRBD1 for D (5 bases). Germline values: CDR1 DFQATT, CDR2 SNEGSKA (reference sequence). The CDR3 contains 11 residues. Deletions cut 3 bases from V and 11 bases from J, with 11 bases between. CDR3 region: CSASFEGAQHF. The CDR3 nucleotides read TGCAGTGCTAGTTTCGAAGGGGCCCAGCATTTT.

J is TRBJ1-3 and V is TRBV5-6, with TRBD1 as a possible D gene (6 bases). This CDR3 contains 16 residues. V was pared by 4 bases and J by 5 bases, with 19 bases between. Per germline, CDR1 SGHDT and CDR2 YYEEEE. This chain's CDR3 is CASSRSRDTVRNTIYF. The CDR3 bases are TGTGCCAGCAGCCGCTCCCGGGACACCGTAAGAAACACCATATATTTT.

The chain combines TRBV6-6 with TRBJ1-1; perhaps TRBD1 as D (5 bases). Trimming stripped 2 bases from V and 5 bases from J, with 6 bases between. Germline V gives CDR1 MNHNY, CDR2 SVGAGI (reference sequence). The CDR3 has 12 amino acids. The CDR3 sequence is CASSYGGTEAFF. CDR3 nucleotides: TGTGCCAGCAGTTACGGGGGAACTGAAGCTTTCTTT.

The chain carries TRBV6-5 and TRBJ2-1; 8 bases are shared with TRBD1. Germline CDR1 MNHEY, CDR2 SVGAGI. V shed 4 bases, J shed 4 bases, and the junction held 6 bases outside the gene matches. CDR3 size: 15 residues. The CDR3 sequence: CASSSTGGAYNEQFF. The CDR3 coding sequence is TGTGCCAGCAGTTCAACAGGGGGAGCTTACAATGAGCAGTTCTTC.